Each of the 19 T cell receptor beta chains below was sequenced from the same sample in a study of preoperative IRX-2 immunotherapy in early breast cancer. Treatment indicated: preoperative locoregional IRX-2 cytokine immunotherapy. Some clones are missing from TCRdb's copy, which holds only in-frame ones; the method was immunoSEQ multiplex PCR. The sample consists of 20,000 to 30,000 clones, approximately 81% of them appearing once. This material consisted of lymph node tissue, taken after IRX-2 immunotherapy. These receptors originate from a human donor with breast cancer.

This chain joins TRBV5-1 and TRBJ2-5; possibly TRBD2 for D (6 bases). Germline loops: CDR1 SGHRS, CDR2 YFSETQ. The CDR3 consists of 20 residues. The V end was cut by 4 bases, the J end by 5 bases, with 33 bases between. CDR3 amino acids: CASSPRTNLLTTTTRETQYF. Here the CDR3 DNA reads TGCGCCAGCAGCCCAAGGACAAACCTTTTGACTACCACGACTAGGGAGACCCAGTACTTC.

This clone was seen a single time. As DNA, the CDR3 is TGTGCCAGCAGGCCCTGGGGGGGTGGCAATCAGCCCCAGCATTTT. Its protein product is CASRPWGGGNQPQHF. V gene TRBV28 combines with J gene TRBJ1-5, with D perhaps matching TRBD1 (5 bases). Trimming left V 6 bases short and J 2 bases short, with 14 bases between. The CDR3 spans 15 residues. From germline, CDR1 is MDHEN and CDR2 SYDVKM.

The chain carries TRBV6-8 and TRBJ2-1; TRBD2 matches 8 bases. CDR1 is MNHGY and CDR2 is SAAAGT in the germline V gene. Trimming took 2 bases from V and 8 from J; bases not matched to a gene: 17. There are 18 residues in the CDR3. This CDR3 is CASSYDETSVLPGDEQFF. CDR3 coding DNA: TGTGCCAGCAGTTACGACGAGACTAGCGTCCTCCCGGGCGATGAGCAGTTCTTC.

As to this clone: Germline is not matched at one junction end, which may reflect a read error. The J gene is TRBJ2-7, the V gene TRBV19, with a tentative D call TRBD2 (6 bases). The CDR3 totals 12 residues. Germline-derived CDR1 and CDR2 are LNHDA and SQIVND (reference sequence). The CDR3, as DNA: TGTGCCAGTAGTACGGGAGCCTACGGGCAGTACTTC. Residues: CASSTGAYGQYF. Based on the CDR3 plus reference TRBV19 and TRBJ2-7, the full variable domain is DGGITQSPKYLFRKEGQNVTLSCEQNLNHDAMYWYRQDPGQGLRLIYYSQIVNDFQKGDIAEGYSVSREKKESFPLTVTSAQKNPTAFYLCASSTGAYGQYFGPGTRLTVT.

V usage is TRBV15 and J usage is TRBJ1-4; D gene ambiguous. CDR1 LNHNV and CDR2 YYDKDF come from the germline V gene (reference sequence). The germline V and J ends were trimmed by 0 bases and 10 bases, with 12 bases remaining between them. The CDR3 covers 14 residues. CDR3 nucleotide sequence: TGTGCCACCAGCAGAGATTCAGATTTAGGAAAACTGTTTTTT. Translation: CATSRDSDLGKLFF.

This clone was counted only a few times. The CDR3 is CASSFGAWGTDTQYF. The CDR3 nucleotides are TGTGCCAGCAGCTTCGGGGCGTGGGGCACAGATACGCAGTATTTT. The rearrangement joins TRBV11-3 to TRBJ2-3; D may match TRBD1 or TRBD2 (5 bases each). Germline CDR1 is SGHNT and CDR2 is YENEEA. The CDR3 totals 15 residues. V lost 3 bases and J 1 base, leaving 11 bases between the germline ends.

The V call is TRBV15, the J call TRBJ2-7; 8 nucleotides line up with TRBD2. The V gene's germline CDR1 is LNHNV and CDR2 YYDKDF (reference sequence). V shed 3 bases and J 2 bases; nucleotides not matched to a gene: 12. CDR3 size: 17 residues. Here the CDR3 DNA reads TGTGCCACCAGCAGCCCGCTAGGGCGGGAGGTAACCTACGAGCAGTACTTC. It encodes CATSSPLGREVTYEQYF.

This sequence joins TRBV7-4 and TRBJ2-7; 9 positions match TRBD1. The CDR3 runs to 15 residues. Germline values: CDR1 SGHVT, CDR2 SQSDAQ. After removal of 2 bases from V and 4 bases from J, the junction contained 6 bases not matched to a gene. The DNA for the CDR3 is TGTGCCAGCAGCTTAAGAATGGGACAGGGATACGAGCAGTACTTC. This sequence encodes CASSLRMGQGYEQYF.

This clone was seen just once. This chain joins TRBV7-4 and TRBJ2-1; D assignment may be TRBD1 or TRBD2 (5 bases each). The CDR3 has 16 amino acids. CDR1 and CDR2 (germline): SGHVT, SQSDAQ. With 5 bases removed from V and 2 bases from J, the gap between germline ends came to 16 bases. The CDR3 protein is CASSPGAGPAYNEQFF. The CDR3 region has the DNA TGTGCCAGCAGCCCCGGGGCGGGCCCCGCCTACAATGAGCAGTTCTTC.

The chain uses TRBV6-9 and TRBJ1-2, with D possibly matching TRBD1 (5 bases). The CDR3 sequence is 13 residues long. Germline values: CDR1 MNHGY, CDR2 SVAAGI. V was cut by 4 bases and J by 2 bases, with 8 bases left in between. Here the CDR3 reads CASSFEGNYGYTF. The CDR3 bases are TGTGCCAGCAGTTTCGAGGGGAACTATGGCTACACCTTC.

The chain employs TRBV6-8 and TRBJ2-7; TRBD2 matches at 9 bases. Germline trimming cut 5 bases from V and 1 base from J; bases unmatched to any gene: 9. Germline-derived CDR1 and CDR2 are MNHGY and SAAAGT. The CDR3 is 16 amino acids. DNA for the CDR3: TGTGCCAGCAGTGCCTCTAGCGGGATAGGATCCTACGAGCAGTACTTC. Protein product: CASSASSGIGSYEQYF.

This clone was recorded a few times. The same CDR3 also results from other DNA sequences found in this sample. V and J are TRBV18 and TRBJ2-7; D is perhaps TRBD1 (6 bases). The germline CDR1 and CDR2 sequences are KGHSH and LQKENI. This CDR3 region has 13 residues. V lost 6 bases and J 4 bases, leaving 13 bases between the germline ends. The DNA for the CDR3 is TGTGCCAGCTCCCGGGACACCGGGTACGAGCAGTACTTC. Protein sequence: CASSRDTGYEQYF.

J is TRBJ2-5 and V is TRBV11-3; D is possibly TRBD2 (6 bases). This CDR3 contains 15 residues. Germline assignment: CDR1 SGHNT and CDR2 YENEEA. The V end lost 3 bases, the J end lost 1 base, and 12 bases lay between the germline ends. The CDR3 nucleotides are TGTGCCAGCAGCTTGGGGAGGTTTGGCCAAGAGACCCAGTACTTC. Protein: CASSLGRFGQETQYF. The complete variable domain, with remaining parts taken from reference TRBV11-3 and TRBJ2-5, reads EAGVVQSPRYKIIEKKQPVAFWCNPISGHNTLYWYLQNLGQGPELLIRYENEEAVDDSQLPKDRFSAERLKGVDSTLKIQPAELGDSAVYLCASSLGRFGQETQYFGPGTRLLVL.

A note on this clone: One end of the junction varies from germline; a read error may be responsible. Here the CDR3 reads CASSLGAGRGNSSF. The CDR3 DNA sequence: TGTGCCAGCAGCTTGGGGGCCGGCAGGGGGAACTCTTCCTTC. The V and J genes are TRBV11-3 and TRBJ1-2, with 7 bases identical to TRBD1. There are 14 residues in the CDR3. Per the germline V gene, CDR1 is SGHNT and CDR2 is YENEEA. Full variable domain (remainder filled in from reference TRBV11-3 and TRBJ1-2): EAGVVQSPRYKIIEKKQPVAFWCNPISGHNTLYWYLQNLGQGPELLIRYENEEAVDDSQLPKDRFSAERLKGVDSTLKIQPAELGDSAVYLCASSLGAGRGNSSFGSGTRLTVV.

The V call is TRBV11-3, the J call TRBJ2-2; 8 positions match TRBD1. In germline, CDR1 is SGHNT, CDR2 YENEEA. Germline trimming cut 4 bases from V and 5 bases from J; bases unmatched to any gene: 6. The CDR3 is made up of 15 amino acids. CDR3 sequence: CASSSGTGATGELFF. DNA of the CDR3: TGTGCCAGCAGCTCCGGGACAGGAGCTACCGGGGAGCTGTTTTTT.

The chain joins TRBV11-3 to TRBJ1-1; D gene uncertain. The CDR3 runs to 15 residues. Per germline, CDR1 SGHNT and CDR2 YENEEA. The V end lost 2 bases, the J end lost 1 base, and 11 bases lay between the germline ends. The CDR3, as DNA: TGTGCCAGCAGCTTACCGGAAGTAACGAACACTGAAGCTTTCTTT. It specifies CASSLPEVTNTEAFF.

The V and J genes are TRBV29-1 and TRBJ2-4, with a possible D match to TRBD1 (5 bases). Germline CDR1 and CDR2: SQVTM and ANQGSEA. This CDR3 comprises 16 residues. Trimming removed 0 bases at V and 0 bases at J, with 12 bases between. Written as DNA, the CDR3 is TGCAGCGTTGAAGATCGTACAGGCCTAGCCAAAAACATTCAGTACTTC. It translates to CSVEDRTGLAKNIQYF.

V and J are TRBV19 and TRBJ1-1; no definite D call. V was cut by 5 bases and J by 0 bases, with 13 bases left in between. Germline assignment: CDR1 LNHDA and CDR2 SQIVND (reference sequence). The CDR3 runs to 15 residues. The CDR3: CASSEGRRVNTEAFF. The CDR3 bases are TGTGCCAGTAGTGAAGGACGGAGGGTGAACACTGAAGCTTTCTTT.

Comment on this clone: One end of the junction fails to match germline, which may point to a read error. The rearrangement links TRBV11-3 to TRBJ2-7, with D maybe TRBD2 (5 bases). The CDR3 has 15 amino acids. In germline, CDR1 is SGHNT, CDR2 YENEEA. CDR3 sequence reads: CASSVERAGSYEQYF. CDR3 nucleotide sequence: TGTGCCAGCAGCGTAGAGAGGGCCGGATCCTACGAGCAGTACTTC.